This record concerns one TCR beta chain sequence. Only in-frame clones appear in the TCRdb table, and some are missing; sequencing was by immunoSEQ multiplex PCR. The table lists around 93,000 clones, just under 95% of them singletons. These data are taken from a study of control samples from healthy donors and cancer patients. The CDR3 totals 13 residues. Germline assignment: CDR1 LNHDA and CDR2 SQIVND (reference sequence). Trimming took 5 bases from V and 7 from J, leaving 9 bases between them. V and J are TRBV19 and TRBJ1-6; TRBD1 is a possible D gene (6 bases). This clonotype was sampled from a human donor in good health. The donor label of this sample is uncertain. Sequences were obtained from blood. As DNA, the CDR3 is TGTGCCAGTAGTGAAGGGGGGAATTCACCCCTCCACTTT. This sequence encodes CASSEGGNSPLHF. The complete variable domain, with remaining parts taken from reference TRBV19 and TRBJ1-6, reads DGGITQSPKYLFRKEGQNVTLSCEQNLNHDAMYWYRQDPGQGLRLIYYSQIVNDFQKGDIAEGYSVSREKKESFPLTVTSAQKNPTAFYLCASSEGGNSPLHFGNGTRLTVT.